This TCR beta chain was obtained from a study of CD8 T cells in ankylosing spondylitis. Study-level points and caveats: Both synovial fluid and blood in reactive arthritis had previously been reported to carry some motif variants. Clones linked to disease, bearing a CD8+ phenotype, were relatively rare in peripheral blood. Disease-associated clones were reportedly significantly overrepresented in matched ankylosing spondylitis synovial fluid. A TCR beta motif of roughly 8 highly homologous variants appeared characteristic of ankylosing spondylitis blood.

As regards this clonotype: The target antigen is unknown.

With V trimmed by 6 bases and J by 2 bases, 5 bases remained unmatched. The CDR3 spans 16 residues. Germline values: CDR1 MNHNS, CDR2 SASEGT. Molecular-barcoded quantitative 5'-RACE produced these TCR beta libraries. Each CDR3 protein is one row after TCRdb ran MiXCR on the 5' RACE reads. The sample comprises under 850,000 distinct CDR3 sequences, 19% of which are singletons, and around 20% rests with the top ten. The sequence derives from a male donor with ankylosing spondylitis. The sequencing input was blood, either unsorted or a sorted T cell fraction (not recorded which). The J gene is TRBJ2-3, the V gene TRBV6-1, with TRBD2 matching over 13 bases. The CDR3 spells CASRQLAGGLTDTQYF. CDR3 bases: TGTGCCAGCAGACAACTAGCGGGGGGGCTCACAGATACGCAGTATTTT.